The rows below give T cell receptor beta chains drawn from one sample of a study of radiation and T cells in renal cell carcinoma. The table came from immunoSEQ multiplex PCR; TCRdb's copy has only in-frame clones and leaves some out. The sample holds some 130,000 clones, roughly 91% seen once. The starting material was blood, obtained from a patient whose treatment included radiotherapy and nephrectomy. The receptors stem from a woman aged 70-85 years with renal cell carcinoma. Each CDR3 is given with its conserved first and last residue. Each record gives: J gene, D gene, V gene, clone size, CDR3 DNA, CDR3 protein. A D gene is named only where the DNA matches it firmly. Clone size is stated in some rows and not others, as once, few, many or a class when expanded.

J gene: TRBJ2-7
D gene: -
V gene: TRBV6-5
clone size: -
CDR3 DNA: TGTGCCAGCAGTTACTCGAGTCGGGTTCCGTACGAGCAGTACTTC
CDR3 protein: CASSYSSRVPYEQYF

J gene: TRBJ1-5
D gene: -
V gene: TRBV18
clone size: once
CDR3 DNA: TGTGCCAGCTCACCAGGGGGCAATCAGCCCCAGCATTTT
CDR3 protein: CASSPGGNQPQHF

J gene: TRBJ1-1
D gene: -
V gene: TRBV5-1
clone size: -
CDR3 DNA: TGCGCCAGCAGCTTGGCCGGTGCTAGCACTGAAGCTTTCTTT
CDR3 protein: CASSLAGASTEAFF

J gene: TRBJ1-2
D gene: -
V gene: TRBV29-1
clone size: -
CDR3 DNA: TGCAGCGTTGCAGGAGGCTACACCTTC
CDR3 protein: CSVAGGYTF

J gene: TRBJ1-5
D gene: -
V gene: TRBV7-8
clone size: -
CDR3 DNA: TGTGCCAGCCACGAGGGAGCATTAAATCAGCCCCAGCATTTT
CDR3 protein: CASHEGALNQPQHF

J gene: TRBJ1-1
D gene: TRBD1
V gene: TRBV5-4
clone size: medium-sized
CDR3 DNA: TGTGCCAGCAGCTTGTGGGGGACAGGGAACGAAGCTTTCTTT
CDR3 protein: CASSLWGTGNEAFF

J gene: TRBJ1-5
D gene: -
V gene: TRBV28
clone size: -
CDR3 DNA: TGTGCCGTAACCTTGCGGGGAGGGGGCAATCAGCCCCAGCATTTT
CDR3 protein: CAVTLRGGGNQPQHF

J gene: TRBJ1-2
D gene: -
V gene: TRBV5-8
clone size: -
CDR3 DNA: TGTGCCAGCAGCTTTTTACAACAGAACTATGGCTACACCTTC
CDR3 protein: CASSFLQQNYGYTF

J gene: TRBJ1-5
D gene: -
V gene: TRBV4-2
clone size: -
CDR3 DNA: TGTGCCAGCAGCCAACAAGAATCGGCTGGGAATCAGCCCCAGCATTTT
CDR3 protein: CASSQQESAGNQPQHF

J gene: TRBJ1-6
D gene: -
V gene: TRBV7-2
clone size: once
CDR3 DNA: TGTGCCAGCAGCTTAGAGGGCGACGGGAATTCACCCCTCCACTTT
CDR3 protein: CASSLEGDGNSPLHF

J gene: TRBJ2-3
D gene: TRBD2
V gene: TRBV9
clone size: -
CDR3 DNA: TGTGCCAGCAGCGTCCGTGGGGGGGGGACCACAGATACGCAGTATTTT
CDR3 protein: CASSVRGGGTTDTQYF

J gene: TRBJ2-2
D gene: -
V gene: TRBV27
clone size: -
CDR3 DNA: TGTGCCAGCTGCCGGGGGATCGCGAACACCGGGGAGCTGTTTTTT
CDR3 protein: CASCRGIANTGELFF

J gene: TRBJ1-6
D gene: -
V gene: TRBV30
clone size: -
CDR3 DNA: TGTGCCTGGAGTGGCGCAGGGGCTTCACCCCTCCACTTT
CDR3 protein: CAWSGAGASPLHF

J gene: TRBJ1-2
D gene: -
V gene: TRBV27
clone size: -
CDR3 DNA: TGTGCCAGCAGTCCCCCTTTGGGTGGCTACACCTTC
CDR3 protein: CASSPPLGGYTF

J gene: TRBJ1-2
D gene: -
V gene: TRBV19
clone size: -
CDR3 DNA: TGTGCCAGTAGTATCCGCACCCGGGATGGATATGGCTACACCTTC
CDR3 protein: CASSIRTRDGYGYTF

J gene: TRBJ2-7
D gene: -
V gene: TRBV5-1
clone size: -
CDR3 DNA: TGCGCCAGCAGCCGGAGTCCTGTATTCAGCTACGAGCAGTACTTC
CDR3 protein: CASSRSPVFSYEQYF

J gene: TRBJ1-5
D gene: -
V gene: TRBV7-8
clone size: -
CDR3 DNA: TGTGCCAGCAGCTTAGCTGGTACCTTTAGCAATCAGCCCCAGCATTTT
CDR3 protein: CASSLAGTFSNQPQHF

J gene: TRBJ1-5
D gene: -
V gene: TRBV28
clone size: -
CDR3 DNA: TGTGCCATACAGGGACATAGCAATCAGCCCCAGCATTTT
CDR3 protein: CAIQGHSNQPQHF

J gene: TRBJ1-1
D gene: -
V gene: TRBV19
clone size: once
CDR3 DNA: TGTGCCAGTAGTATGGACCGACGGGGGAACACTGAAGCTTTCTTT
CDR3 protein: CASSMDRRGNTEAFF

J gene: TRBJ2-3
D gene: -
V gene: TRBV5-6
clone size: few
CDR3 DNA: TGTGCCAGCAGCTTGGCCGGCCCGAGCACAGATACGCAGTATTTT
CDR3 protein: CASSLAGPSTDTQYF

J gene: TRBJ2-1
D gene: -
V gene: TRBV5-1
clone size: -
CDR3 DNA: TGCGCCAGCAGCTTCGGGGCGGAGCAGTTCTTC
CDR3 protein: CASSFGAEQFF

J gene: TRBJ1-4
D gene: -
V gene: TRBV7-9
clone size: -
CDR3 DNA: TGTGCCAGCAGCTTAGCGATGAGGACAACTAATGAAAAACTGTTTTTT
CDR3 protein: CASSLAMRTTNEKLFF